What follows are 30 T cell receptor beta chains derived from one specimen sequenced in a study of cytomegalovirus exposure and HLA in healthy donors. The PCR ran on 60 Vbeta and 13 Jbeta primers. Sequencing was performed with immunoSEQ multiplex PCR; in TCRdb, only in-frame clones are kept and a portion is missing. The sample shows about 150,000 clones, over 70% of them seen only once. Sequencing input: PBMCs. The source of these receptors is a man aged 40-50 years in good health and CMV-seronegative.

The chain links TRBV10-3 to TRBJ1-5; D may be TRBD1 (6 bases). V was cut by 4 bases and J by 3 bases, with 13 bases left in between. CDR1 ENHRY and CDR2 SYGVKD come from the germline V gene. The CDR3 loop spans 15 amino acids. This CDR3 is CAISVGGRDNQPQHF. CDR3 nucleotides: TGTGCCATCAGTGTAGGGGGTAGGGACAATCAGCCCCAGCATTTT.

The chain combines TRBV6-1 with TRBJ2-7; tentative D call: TRBD1 (6 bases). This CDR3 is built from 16 residues. Trimming cost V 1 base and J 3 bases, with 16 bases left between them. Looked up from germline, CDR1 is MNHNS and CDR2 is SASEGT. CDR3 amino acids: CASSEGVGQNIYEQYF. The CDR3 DNA is TGTGCCAGCAGTGAAGGCGTGGGACAAAACATCTACGAGCAGTACTTC.

This clone came up a few times. The V and J genes are TRBV5-1 and TRBJ2-1; the match to TRBD2 covers 8 bases. V shed 0 bases and J 8 bases; nucleotides not matched to a gene: 10. Germline V gives CDR1 SGHRS, CDR2 YFSETQ. The length of the CDR3 is 16 residues. The DNA for the CDR3 is TGCGCCAGCAGCTTGGTAGCGGGGAGTATGTCTTATGAGCAGTTCTTC. This encodes CASSLVAGSMSYEQFF.

This sequence joins TRBV7-2 and TRBJ2-5, with D uncertain. CDR3 length equals 15 residues. Germline values: CDR1 SGHTA, CDR2 FQGNSA. Trimming shortened V by 3 bases and J by 5 bases, and 16 bases separated the two germline ends. The CDR3: CASSFTTPPGETQYF. The CDR3 DNA is TGTGCCAGCAGCTTCACCACACCACCCGGGGAGACCCAGTACTTC.

This sequence joins TRBV6-5 and TRBJ1-5; D perhaps matches TRBD1 (5 bases). The germline gives CDR1 MNHEY, CDR2 SVGAGI. The CDR3 consists of 15 residues. V lost 4 bases to trimming and J lost 4 bases, with 14 bases between them. CDR3 DNA sequence: TGTGCCAGCAGTTCTCAGGGATTGGGGAATCAGCCCCAGCATTTT. Translation gives CASSSQGLGNQPQHF.

This clone was counted only a few times. The chain is built from TRBV28 and TRBJ2-5, with a possible D match to TRBD1 (6 bases). Germline CDR1 is MDHEN and CDR2 is SYDVKM. V lost 6 bases to trimming and J lost 5 bases, with 16 bases between them. The CDR3 spans 14 residues. The CDR3 region has the DNA TGTGCCAGCAGACGTACAGGGCTGGGGGAGACCCAGTACTTC. Protein: CASRRTGLGETQYF.

J is TRBJ2-7 and V is TRBV5-6, with unresolved D. In germline, CDR1 is SGHDT, CDR2 YYEEEE. Deletions cut 1 base from V and 2 bases from J, with 13 bases between. This CDR3 spans 15 amino acids. The CDR3 DNA reads as TGTGCCAGCAGCTTGCGGGTCCGCATCACCTACGAGCAGTACTTC. Protein: CASSLRVRITYEQYF.

The chain joins TRBV6-6 to TRBJ1-5, with D unclear. The CDR3 consists of 12 residues. CDR1 is MNHNY, CDR2 SVGAGI, per germline (reference sequence). V gave up 1 base and J gave up 5 bases, with 3 bases separating them. The DNA for the CDR3 is TGTGCCAGCAGTTACTGGCATCAGCCCCAGCATTTT. This translates into CASSYWHQPQHF.

This rearrangement joins TRBV30 to TRBJ2-1; D is perhaps TRBD2 (7 bases). The length of the CDR3 is 15 residues. Trimming left V 5 bases short and J 6 bases short, with 20 bases between. From germline, CDR1 is GTSNPN and CDR2 SVGIG (reference sequence). CDR3 DNA sequence: TGTGCCTGGGGAGGGGGGGGAGGATTCATCAATGAGCAGTTCTTC. This gives the protein CAWGGGGGFINEQFF.

The chain joins TRBV7-2 to TRBJ1-5, with D maybe TRBD1 (5 bases). V lost 1 base and J lost 7, with 8 bases in between. The V gene's germline CDR1 is SGHTA and CDR2 FQGNSA. The CDR3 loop spans 13 amino acids. In DNA form, the CDR3 reads TGTGCCAGCAGCTTAGAAGGGGTCCAGCCCCAGCATTTT. It yields the protein CASSLEGVQPQHF.

The rearrangement joins TRBV6-4 to TRBJ1-2; 10 bases match TRBD1. Germline CDR1 is MRHNA and CDR2 is SNTAGT. The trim removed 6 bases at V and 2 bases at J, leaving 3 bases unmatched. The CDR3 loop spans 14 amino acids. CDR3 sequence reads: CASRPGQGNYGYTF. In DNA form, the CDR3 reads TGTGCCAGCAGACCGGGACAGGGGAACTATGGCTACACCTTC.

The sample holds one count of this clone. The genes are TRBV19 and TRBJ2-3, with 9 bases aligning to TRBD2. Germline V lookup: CDR1 LNHDA, CDR2 SQIVND (reference sequence). V was pared by 6 bases and J by 1 base, with 2 bases of the junction left unmatched. The CDR3 consists of 14 residues. In nucleotides, the CDR3 is TGTGCCAGTAGGGAGCGGGGGGGCACAGATACGCAGTATTTT. This codes for CASRERGGTDTQYF.

The CDR3 protein is CAWQSGQQGTDTQYF. CDR3 in DNA: TGTGCCTGGCAATCGGGCCAACAGGGCACAGATACGCAGTATTTT. V is TRBV30 and J is TRBJ2-3, with D possibly matching TRBD1 (5 bases). Germline CDR1 and CDR2: GTSNPN and SVGIG (reference sequence). The CDR3 has 15 residues. Between the trimmed V and J ends, which lost 5 bases and 1 base, there was a span of 16 bases.

This clone was seen only a few times. CDR3 region: CASSQDAGPYEQYF. The DNA for the CDR3 is TGCGCCAGCAGCCAAGATGCGGGACCCTACGAGCAGTACTTC. The chain has TRBV4-3 and TRBJ2-7, with D possibly matching TRBD2 (6 bases). The ends were cut back, 0 bases at V and 2 bases at J, with 8 bases in the middle. CDR1 is LGHNA and CDR2 is YSLEER in the germline V gene. This CDR3 region has 14 residues.

The CDR3 region is CSVVSQGPEAFF. Written as DNA, the CDR3 is TGCAGCGTTGTAAGCCAGGGGCCTGAAGCTTTCTTT. This chain links TRBV29-1 with TRBJ1-1; the D gene is possibly TRBD1 (6 bases). Germline loops: CDR1 SQVTM, CDR2 ANQGSEA. Trimming pared 4 bases from V and 6 bases from J, leaving 12 bases between. CDR3 size: 12 residues. The full variable domain, with the rest looked up from reference TRBV29-1 and TRBJ1-1, is SAVISQKPSRDICQRGTSLTIQCQVDSQVTMMFWYRQQPGQSLTLIATANQGSEATYESGFVIDKFPISRPNLTFSTLTVSNMSPEDSSIYLCSVVSQGPEAFFGQGTRLTVV.

V usage is TRBV30 and J usage is TRBJ2-5; possibly TRBD2 for D (6 bases). The V end lost 0 bases, the J end lost 2 bases, and 10 bases lay between the germline ends. The CDR3 has 14 residues. In germline, CDR1 is GTSNPN, CDR2 SVGIG (reference sequence). CDR3 sequence reads: CAWSVDGTQETQYF. DNA for the CDR3: TGTGCCTGGAGTGTAGACGGGACTCAAGAGACCCAGTACTTC. Full variable domain (remainder filled in from reference TRBV30 and TRBJ2-5): SQTIHQWPATLVQPVGSPLSLECTVEGTSNPNLYWYRQAAGRGLQLLFYSVGIGQISSEVPQNLSASRPQDRQFILSSKKLLLSDSGFYLCAWSVDGTQETQYFGPGTRLLVL.

V is TRBV11-2 and J is TRBJ2-7; 8 nucleotides align to TRBD1. Germline V gene data show CDR1 as SGHAT and CDR2 as FQNNGV. The CDR3 totals 14 residues. The trim removed 4 bases at V and 2 bases at J, leaving 4 bases unmatched. The CDR3 coding sequence is TGTGCCAGCAGCTCCACGACAGGGGCCTACGAGCAGTACTTC. Protein: CASSSTTGAYEQYF.

This chain connects TRBV2 to TRBJ1-2; 7 bases are shared with TRBD1. Unmatched junction bases numbered 11, after V lost 6 bases and J lost 7 bases. Germline CDR1 SNHLY, CDR2 FYNNEI. This CDR3 has 14 residues. The CDR3 loop is CASREQTGAGGYTF. The CDR3 DNA follows: TGTGCCAGCAGGGAACAAACAGGGGCGGGTGGCTACACCTTC.

The CDR3 nucleotides read TGTGCCTCAGAGGCCCTAGCTGCCGGGGAGCTGTTTTTT. This translates into CASEALAAGELFF. The rearrangement joins TRBV7-9 to TRBJ2-2; perhaps TRBD2 as D (5 bases). V lost 11 bases, J lost 6 bases, and 16 bases lay in between. Looked up from germline, CDR1 is SEHNR and CDR2 is FQNEAQ (reference sequence). The CDR3 runs 13 residues.

This rearrangement joins TRBV27 to TRBJ2-7; D might be TRBD2 (7 bases). Per the germline V gene, CDR1 is MNHEY and CDR2 is SMNVEV (reference sequence). V was shortened by 4 bases and J by 0 bases, with 16 bases between the two germline ends. The CDR3 has 16 amino acids. This CDR3 is CASSSAGGASSYEQYF. The DNA for the CDR3 is TGTGCCAGCAGTTCCGCTGGGGGGGCGAGCTCCTACGAGCAGTACTTC.

V and J are TRBV10-3 and TRBJ2-7; the match to TRBD2 covers 7 bases. This CDR3 has 13 residues. V trimming: 6 bases; J trimming: 3 bases; junction bases outside the gene matches: 5. The germline V gene has CDR1 ENHRY and CDR2 SYGVKD. CDR3: CAIRQTGGYEQYF. CDR3 in DNA: TGTGCCATCAGGCAAACGGGGGGCTACGAGCAGTACTTC.

The genes are TRBV30 and TRBJ2-7; TRBD1 agrees at 10 bases. Trimming took 1 base from V and 6 from J; bases not matched to a gene: 6. The germline V gene has CDR1 GTSNPN and CDR2 SVGIG (reference sequence). CDR3 length equals 14 residues. The CDR3 is CAWSAFRTGGEQYF. CDR3 DNA: TGTGCCTGGAGTGCCTTTCGGACAGGGGGCGAGCAGTACTTC. Based on the CDR3 plus reference TRBV30 and TRBJ2-7, the full variable domain is SQTIHQWPATLVQPVGSPLSLECTVEGTSNPNLYWYRQAAGRGLQLLFYSVGIGQISSEVPQNLSASRPQDRQFILSSKKLLLSDSGFYLCAWSAFRTGGEQYFGPGTRLTVT.

This rearrangement joins TRBV4-1 to TRBJ1-1, with D possibly TRBD1 on 5 matching bases. Germline values: CDR1 MGHRA, CDR2 YSYEKL. CDR3 size: 15 residues. The V gene lost 4 bases and the J gene lost 3 bases, with 15 bases spanning the gap. The CDR3 region is CASSPYPGEDTEAFF. The CDR3 DNA reads TGCGCCAGCAGCCCCTACCCGGGGGAGGACACTGAAGCTTTCTTT.

This CDR3 reads CASSEDAMGQVIYEQYF. DNA of the CDR3: TGTGCCAGCAGTGAAGACGCGATGGGACAGGTCATCTACGAGCAGTACTTC. The gene calls are TRBV2 and TRBJ2-7, with 8 bases matching TRBD1. V was clipped by 1 base and J by 3 bases; unmatched bases: 11. Germline CDR1 reads SNHLY; CDR2 reads FYNNEI. The length of the CDR3 is 17 residues.

The chain couples TRBV5-1 to TRBJ2-7; 8 bases match TRBD2. The CDR3 runs 15 residues. J was trimmed by 0 bases and V by 0 bases; bases with no gene match: 2. Germline V gene data show CDR1 as SGHRS and CDR2 as YFSETQ. CDR3 in amino acids: CASSLAAGGSYEQYF. The CDR3 DNA reads TGCGCCAGCAGCTTGGCGGCGGGGGGCTCCTACGAGCAGTACTTC.

The table lists this clone with a count of one. The V call is TRBV5-1, the J call TRBJ2-3; 13 bases fit TRBD2. The CDR3 consists of 16 residues. Germline V gene data show CDR1 as SGHRS and CDR2 as YFSETQ. V lost 3 bases to trimming and J lost 2 bases; unmatched junction nucleotides: 3. The CDR3: CASSYGTSGATDTQYF. CDR3 DNA: TGCGCCAGCAGCTATGGGACTAGCGGGGCCACAGATACGCAGTATTTT.

The table lists this clone with a few counts. The chain carries TRBV27 and TRBJ2-7; 7 bases are a match to TRBD1. This CDR3 has 20 residues. V gave up 4 bases and J gave up 3 bases; unmatched junction bases: 24. The germline V gene has CDR1 MNHEY and CDR2 SMNVEV (reference sequence). The CDR3 bases are TGTGCCAGCAGTTATGGAGGAGTTACAGGGGACGGCAGGTCTCACTACGAGCAGTACTTC. Its translation: CASSYGGVTGDGRSHYEQYF.

This clone was seen a few times. V gene TRBV12-5 combines with J gene TRBJ1-4, with unresolved D. The germline gives CDR1 LGHNT, CDR2 FRNRAP. The CDR3 consists of 13 residues. Trimming stripped 3 bases from V and 7 bases from J, with 9 bases between. The CDR3 region has the DNA TGTGCTAGTGGTTTATCCGAGGGTGAAAAACTGTTTTTT. Its translation: CASGLSEGEKLFF.

In this sample, this clone turned up once. The V and J genes are TRBV5-6 and TRBJ1-4; tentative D call: TRBD1 (5 bases). Between the trimmed V and J ends, which lost 3 bases and 7 bases, there was a span of 16 bases. The germline V gene has CDR1 SGHDT and CDR2 YYEEEE. The CDR3 spans 15 residues. DNA for the CDR3: TGTGCCAGCAGCTCCGTGAAGGGGTTACGTGAAAAACTGTTTTTT. It specifies CASSSVKGLREKLFF. The whole variable domain, filled in from reference TRBV5-6 and TRBJ1-4, reads DAGVTQSPTHLIKTRGQQVTLRCSPKSGHDTVSWYQQALGQGPQFIFQYYEEEERQRGNFPDRFSGHQFPNYSSELNVNALLLGDSALYLCASSSVKGLREKLFFGSGTQLSVL.

This clone was detected only a few times. This sequence joins TRBV18 and TRBJ2-4, with a tentative D call TRBD1 (8 bases). Germline lookup yields CDR1 KGHSH and CDR2 LQKENI. The CDR3 has 15 residues. The ends were cut back, 3 bases at V and 9 bases at J, with 18 bases in the middle. CDR3 region: CASSPAADREGIQYF. The DNA of the CDR3 is TGTGCCAGCTCACCCGCTGCGGACAGGGAGGGCATTCAGTACTTC.